The next 23 T cell receptor beta chains were all read from a single sample in a study of shared clonotypes between healthy human individuals. Selected positively for CCR7 and CD45RO-negative, naive CD8 cells excluded terminally differentiated effector memory CD45RA+ cells. Only in-frame clones appear in the TCRdb table, and some are missing; sequencing was by immunoSEQ multiplex PCR. The sample carries 600,000 or so clones, roughly 95% recorded once. The sequencing input was naive CD8+ T cells sorted from blood. The source is a woman in her thirties in good health.

As for this clone: One end of the junction does not line up with germline, which may come from a read error. This chain connects TRBV30 to TRBJ2-1; tentative D call: TRBD2 (6 bases). The germline V gene encodes CDR1 GTSNPN and CDR2 SVGIG (reference sequence). This CDR3 comprises 15 residues. CDR3 amino acids: CAWSVPAGSNNEQFF. The CDR3 bases are TGTGCCTGGAGTGTACCAGCGGGCTCCAACAATGAGCAGTTCTTC.

This sequence joins TRBV6-6 and TRBJ1-1; TRBD1 might be the D (6 bases). Germline V lookup: CDR1 MNHNY, CDR2 SVGAGI (reference sequence). The CDR3 runs 13 residues. V gave up 6 bases and J gave up 7 bases, with 15 bases separating them. CDR3: CASSDPGHLEAFF. The CDR3 DNA reads TGTGCCAGCAGCGACCCGGGACACCTTGAAGCTTTCTTT.

V gene TRBV11-2 combines with J gene TRBJ1-1; unclear D gene. V dropped 10 bases and J dropped 4 bases, with 10 bases sitting between them. The CDR3 has 11 amino acids. The germline V gene has CDR1 SGHAT and CDR2 FQNNGV. This chain's CDR3 is CAIHLATEAFF. Written as DNA, the CDR3 is TGTGCCATACATTTGGCCACTGAAGCTTTCTTT.

This chain joins TRBV9 and TRBJ2-3; a possible D gene is TRBD2 (5 bases). V was pared by 0 bases and J by 0 bases, with 8 bases between. There are 15 residues in the CDR3. Germline V gene lookup returns CDR1 SGDLS and CDR2 YYNGEE. The CDR3 DNA is TGTGCCAGCAGCGTAGTTGGCGGGAGCACAGATACGCAGTATTTT. Amino acids: CASSVVGGSTDTQYF.

The chain joins TRBV28 to TRBJ2-2; 10 bases are a match to TRBD2. Germline V gene sequence: CDR1 MDHEN, CDR2 SYDVKM. The trim removed 3 bases at V and 5 bases at J, leaving 12 bases unmatched. This CDR3 spans 18 amino acids. In nucleotides, the CDR3 is TGTGCCAGCAGTTTCAATCCCATGATAGCGGGAGGTACCGGGGAGCTGTTTTTT. Translation: CASSFNPMIAGGTGELFF.

The chain joins TRBV7-8 to TRBJ2-5; 7 nucleotides align to TRBD1. Germline V gene sequence: CDR1 SGHVS, CDR2 FQNEAQ. V dropped 5 bases and J dropped 5; count of bases not matched to a gene: 11. CDR3 length equals 15 residues. The CDR3 loop reads CASSPGTAIRETQYF. CDR3 nucleotide sequence: TGTGCCAGCAGCCCCGGGACAGCAATAAGGGAGACCCAGTACTTC.

The sample holds one count of this clone. This chain joins TRBV28 and TRBJ2-3; D gene ambiguous. Germline loops: CDR1 MDHEN, CDR2 SYDVKM. Deletions cut 4 bases from V and 4 bases from J, with 9 bases between. This CDR3 is built from 13 residues. The CDR3 spells CASSSIIADTQYF. The CDR3 DNA is TGTGCCAGCAGTTCCATTATAGCAGATACGCAGTATTTT.

The chain uses TRBV4-1 and TRBJ1-2; D not resolved. The germline gives CDR1 MGHRA, CDR2 YSYEKL. V was trimmed by 2 bases and J by 2 bases, leaving 9 bases between them. This CDR3 is built from 14 residues. The chain's CDR3 is CASSQLTFNYGYTF. The CDR3 DNA reads as TGCGCCAGCAGCCAATTGACATTCAACTATGGCTACACCTTC.

In this sample, this clone turned up once. The V and J genes are TRBV11-3 and TRBJ2-7, with no clear D. CDR3 size: 12 residues. The V end was cut by 5 bases, the J end by 1 base, with 6 bases between. From germline, CDR1 is SGHNT and CDR2 YENEEA. CDR3 DNA sequence: TGTGCCAGCAGCCCCCCATCCTACGAGCAGTACTTC. Protein product: CASSPPSYEQYF. Drawing the rest from reference TRBV11-3 and TRBJ2-7, the complete variable domain is EAGVVQSPRYKIIEKKQPVAFWCNPISGHNTLYWYLQNLGQGPELLIRYENEEAVDDSQLPKDRFSAERLKGVDSTLKIQPAELGDSAVYLCASSPPSYEQYFGPGTRLTVT.

The rearrangement links TRBV14 to TRBJ2-1; 12 bases map to TRBD2. The germline CDR1 and CDR2 sequences are SGHDN and FVKESK. Trimming at V came to 5 bases and at J to 10 bases, leaving 6 bases not matched to a gene. CDR3 size: 14 residues. The CDR3 region has the DNA TGTGCCAGCAGCATATCGGGACTAGCGGGCGAGCAGTTCTTC. It encodes CASSISGLAGEQFF.

This chain links TRBV29-1 with TRBJ2-2, with 8 bases fitting TRBD1. The V gene's germline CDR1 is SQVTM and CDR2 ANQGSEA. The ends lost 1 base at V and 8 bases at J; junction bases unmatched: 12. This CDR3 has 16 amino acids. The DNA for the CDR3 is TGCAGCGTTGAAGCACCCTCGGACAGGGTAGCAGGGGAGCTGTTTTTT. It codes for CSVEAPSDRVAGELFF.

This chain uses TRBV6-5 with TRBJ2-7, with 9 bases aligning to TRBD1. Germline lookup yields CDR1 MNHEY and CDR2 SVGAGI. The trim removed 6 bases at V and 3 bases at J, leaving 6 bases unmatched. The CDR3 sequence is 14 residues long. CDR3 nucleotide sequence: TGTGCCAGCAGGGGACAGGGTCCCTACTACGAGCAGTACTTC. Its translation is CASRGQGPYYEQYF.

In regard to this clone: Within the sample, other DNA sequences also encode this same CDR3. V and J are TRBV27 and TRBJ2-7; maybe TRBD2 (5 bases). CDR3 length: 13 amino acids. The germline CDR1 and CDR2 sequences are MNHEY and SMNVEV (reference sequence). Deletions cut 4 bases from V and 0 bases from J, with 7 bases between. CDR3 DNA sequence: TGTGCCAGCAGTTCGGGGATCTCCTACGAGCAGTACTTC. This sequence encodes CASSSGISYEQYF.

The rearrangement joins TRBV10-2 to TRBJ2-7, with D unresolved. This CDR3 comprises 17 residues. In germline, CDR1 is WSHSY, CDR2 SAAADI. V lost 3 bases to trimming and J lost 2 bases, with 20 bases between them. The CDR3 loop reads CASSEPRPPHAAYEQYF. In nucleotides, the CDR3 is TGCGCCAGCAGTGAACCCCGTCCCCCACATGCTGCCTACGAGCAGTACTTC.

The DNA for the CDR3 is TGTGCCAGCAGTCGCCCGGGTTGGCGGGATCATGAGCAGTTCTTC. Amino acid sequence: CASSRPGWRDHEQFF. The V call is TRBV27, the J call TRBJ2-1; D possibly corresponds to TRBD2 (6 bases). V lost 5 bases to trimming and J lost 8 bases, with 19 bases between them. This CDR3 contains 15 residues. Germline V gene lookup returns CDR1 MNHEY and CDR2 SMNVEV (reference sequence).

The V call is TRBV14, the J call TRBJ2-1; no definite D call. This CDR3 region has 14 residues. Trimming cost V 0 bases and J 3 bases, with 6 bases left between them. From germline, CDR1 is SGHDN and CDR2 FVKESK. CDR3 sequence reads: CASSQDSNYNEQFF. In nucleotides, the CDR3 is TGTGCCAGCAGCCAAGATAGTAACTACAATGAGCAGTTCTTC. Based on the CDR3 plus reference TRBV14 and TRBJ2-1, the full variable domain is EAGVTQFPSHSVIEKGQTVTLRCDPISGHDNLYWYRRVMGKEIKFLLHFVKESKQDESGMPNNRFLAERTGGTYSTLKVQPAELEDSGVYFCASSQDSNYNEQFFGPGTRLTVL.

CDR3 sequence (DNA): TGTGCCAGCAGTTACTACAGGGGGCTAAGTCAGCCCCAGCATTTT. This codes for CASSYYRGLSQPQHF. The J gene is TRBJ1-5, the V gene TRBV28; the match to TRBD1 covers 9 bases. CDR3 length equals 15 residues. CDR1 is MDHEN and CDR2 is SYDVKM in the germline V gene. V lost 4 bases to trimming and J lost 6 bases; unmatched junction nucleotides: 7.

The chain joins TRBV9 to TRBJ1-1; no definite D call. This CDR3 has 9 residues. The germline V and J ends were trimmed by 4 bases and 8 bases, with 3 bases remaining between them. Germline CDR1 and CDR2: SGDLS and YYNGEE. CDR3 protein: CASSPEAFF. DNA for the CDR3: TGTGCCAGCAGCCCAGAAGCTTTCTTT.

This chain links TRBV11-2 with TRBJ2-7, with 9 bases identical to TRBD1. CDR1 is SGHAT, CDR2 FQNNGV, per germline. The trim removed 1 base at V and 3 bases at J, leaving 13 bases unmatched. The CDR3 is 18 residues long. The CDR3, as DNA: TGTGCCAGCAGCTTAGGTGTTGCTATGGGACAGGGATTCTACGAGCAGTACTTC. This codes for CASSLGVAMGQGFYEQYF.

The rearrangement joins TRBV19 to TRBJ1-1; D call uncertain. The V gene's germline CDR1 is LNHDA and CDR2 SQIVND (reference sequence). V lost 7 bases to trimming and J lost 0 bases, with 15 bases between them. This CDR3 region has 15 residues. This CDR3 reads CASTPQALMNTEAFF. The CDR3 region has the DNA TGTGCCAGTACCCCTCAGGCACTCATGAACACTGAAGCTTTCTTT. The full variable domain, its missing parts supplied by reference TRBV19 and TRBJ1-1, is DGGITQSPKYLFRKEGQNVTLSCEQNLNHDAMYWYRQDPGQGLRLIYYSQIVNDFQKGDIAEGYSVSREKKESFPLTVTSAQKNPTAFYLCASTPQALMNTEAFFGQGTRLTVV.

The chain carries TRBV25-1 and TRBJ2-5; the D is unclear. The CDR3 runs 13 residues. Germline V gives CDR1 MGHDK, CDR2 SYGVNS. Deletions cut 4 bases from V and 5 bases from J, with 11 bases between. The CDR3 reads CASSVNLAETQYF. The CDR3 bases are TGTGCCAGCAGTGTGAACCTGGCGGAGACCCAGTACTTC.

This clone was observed once. The chain carries TRBV11-2 and TRBJ1-1; D may be TRBD1 (5 bases). The ends were cut back, 5 bases at V and 0 bases at J, with 13 bases in the middle. Germline lookup yields CDR1 SGHAT and CDR2 FQNNGV. The CDR3 runs to 15 residues. CDR3 loop: CASSPTEPLNTEAFF. DNA of the CDR3: TGTGCCAGCAGCCCGACAGAACCTCTGAACACTGAAGCTTTCTTT.

The CDR3, as DNA: TGTGCCAGCAGCTTGGGGGACGCCCGCTACACCTTC. Protein sequence: CASSLGDARYTF. The chain carries TRBV4-2 and TRBJ1-2; D possibly corresponds to TRBD1 (5 bases). V lost 5 bases to trimming and J lost 9 bases, with 13 bases between them. Germline loops: CDR1 LGHNA, CDR2 YNFKEQ. This CDR3 region has 12 residues.